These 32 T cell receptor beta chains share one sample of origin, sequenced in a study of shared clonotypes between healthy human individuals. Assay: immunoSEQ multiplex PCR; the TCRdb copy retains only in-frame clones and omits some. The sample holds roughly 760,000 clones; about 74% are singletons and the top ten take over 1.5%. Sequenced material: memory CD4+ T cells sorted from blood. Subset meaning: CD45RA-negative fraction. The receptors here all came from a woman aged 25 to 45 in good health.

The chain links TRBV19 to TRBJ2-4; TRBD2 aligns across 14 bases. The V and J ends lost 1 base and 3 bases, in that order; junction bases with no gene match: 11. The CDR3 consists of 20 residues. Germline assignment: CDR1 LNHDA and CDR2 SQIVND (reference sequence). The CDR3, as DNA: TGTGCCAGTAGTATAGCCCGACTAGCGGGAGGGCACGAGGTCAAAAACATTCAGTACTTC. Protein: CASSIARLAGGHEVKNIQYF. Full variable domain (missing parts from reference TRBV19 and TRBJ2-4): DGGITQSPKYLFRKEGQNVTLSCEQNLNHDAMYWYRQDPGQGLRLIYYSQIVNDFQKGDIAEGYSVSREKKESFPLTVTSAQKNPTAFYLCASSIARLAGGHEVKNIQYFGAGTRLSVL.

In nucleotides, the CDR3 is TGTGCCAGCAGCCTACGGGGGGGAGGGAGGACTGAAGCTTTCTTT. Amino acid sequence: CASSLRGGGRTEAFF. This chain joins TRBV11-2 and TRBJ1-1, with D maybe TRBD1 (5 bases). Trimming removed 5 bases from V and 5 bases from J, with 18 bases in between. Germline CDR1 and CDR2: SGHAT and FQNNGV. CDR3 size: 15 residues. The full variable domain, completed using reference TRBV11-2 and TRBJ1-1, is EAGVAQSPRYKIIEKRQSVAFWCNPISGHATLYWYQQILGQGPKLLIQFQNNGVVDDSQLPKDRFSAERLKGVDSTLKIQPAKLEDSAVYLCASSLRGGGRTEAFFGQGTRLTVV.

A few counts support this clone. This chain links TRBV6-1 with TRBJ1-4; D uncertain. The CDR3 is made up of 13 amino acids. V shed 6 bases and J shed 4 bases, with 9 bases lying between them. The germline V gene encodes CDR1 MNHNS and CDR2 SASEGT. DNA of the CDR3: TGTGCCAGCAGGGAGGTGGGTAATGAAAAACTGTTTTTT. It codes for CASREVGNEKLFF.

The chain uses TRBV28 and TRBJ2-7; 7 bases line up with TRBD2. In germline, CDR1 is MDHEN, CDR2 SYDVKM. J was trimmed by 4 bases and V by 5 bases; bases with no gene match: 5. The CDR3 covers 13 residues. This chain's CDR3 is CASSSGNGYEQYF. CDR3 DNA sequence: TGTGCCAGCAGTAGCGGGAACGGGTACGAGCAGTACTTC.

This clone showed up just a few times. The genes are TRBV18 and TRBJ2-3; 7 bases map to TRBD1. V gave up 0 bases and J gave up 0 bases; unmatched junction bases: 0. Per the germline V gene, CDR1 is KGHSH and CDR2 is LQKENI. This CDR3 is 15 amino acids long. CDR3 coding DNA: TGTGCCAGCTCACCACCACAGGGGAGCACAGATACGCAGTATTTT. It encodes CASSPPQGSTDTQYF.

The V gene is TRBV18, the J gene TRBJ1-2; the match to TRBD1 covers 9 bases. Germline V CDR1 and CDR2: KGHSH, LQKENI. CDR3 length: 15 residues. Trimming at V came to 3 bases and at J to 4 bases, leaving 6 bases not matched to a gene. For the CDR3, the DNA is TGTGCCAGCTCACCCCGGGACAGGGACGCCTATGGCTACACCTTC. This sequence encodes CASSPRDRDAYGYTF.

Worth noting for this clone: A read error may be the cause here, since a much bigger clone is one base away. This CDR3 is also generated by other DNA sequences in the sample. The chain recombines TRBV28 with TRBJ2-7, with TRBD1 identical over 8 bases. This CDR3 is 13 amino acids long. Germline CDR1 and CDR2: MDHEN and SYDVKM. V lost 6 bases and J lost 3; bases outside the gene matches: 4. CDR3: CASRRTGNYEQYF. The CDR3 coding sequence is TGTGCCAGCAGGAGGACAGGGAACTACGAGCAGTACTTC.

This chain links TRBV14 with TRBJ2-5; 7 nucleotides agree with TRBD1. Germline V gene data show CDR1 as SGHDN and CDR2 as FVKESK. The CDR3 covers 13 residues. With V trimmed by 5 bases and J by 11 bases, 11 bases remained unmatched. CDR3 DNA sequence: TGTGCCAGCAGCAGCCGGGACAGCCAAGAGCAGTACTTC. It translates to CASSSRDSQEQYF.

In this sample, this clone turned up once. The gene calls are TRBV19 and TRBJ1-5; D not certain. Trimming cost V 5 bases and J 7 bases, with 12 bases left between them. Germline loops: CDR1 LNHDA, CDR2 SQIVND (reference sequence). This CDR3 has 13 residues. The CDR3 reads CASSPWSRQPQHF. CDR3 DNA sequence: TGTGCCAGTAGTCCCTGGTCTCGACAGCCCCAGCATTTT.

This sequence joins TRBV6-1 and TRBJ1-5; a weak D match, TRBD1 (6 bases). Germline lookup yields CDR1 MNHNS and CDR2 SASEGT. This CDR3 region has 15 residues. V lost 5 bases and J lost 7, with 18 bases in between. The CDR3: CASSNQGGGLQPQHF. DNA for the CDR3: TGTGCCAGCAGTAACCAAGGGGGGGGGCTCCAGCCCCAGCATTTT.

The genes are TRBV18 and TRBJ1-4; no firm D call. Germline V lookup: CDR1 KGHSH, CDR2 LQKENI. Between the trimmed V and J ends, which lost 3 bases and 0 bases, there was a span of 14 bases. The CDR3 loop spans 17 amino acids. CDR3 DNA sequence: TGTGCCAGCTCACCGGACGGTAGTATGGCAACTAATGAAAAACTGTTTTTT. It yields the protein CASSPDGSMATNEKLFF.

The CDR3 region is CASRVDGSNTEAFF. As DNA, the CDR3 is TGTGCCAGTAGAGTGGACGGATCGAACACTGAAGCTTTCTTT. J is TRBJ1-1 and V is TRBV19; no definite D call. Per germline, CDR1 LNHDA and CDR2 SQIVND (reference sequence). The length of the CDR3 is 14 residues. Trimming removed 6 bases from V and 1 base from J, with 12 bases in between.

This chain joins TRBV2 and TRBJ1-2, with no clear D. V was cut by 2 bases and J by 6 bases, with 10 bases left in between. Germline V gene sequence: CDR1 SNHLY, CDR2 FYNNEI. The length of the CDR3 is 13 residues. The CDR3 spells CASSERSGDGYTF. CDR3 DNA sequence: TGTGCCAGCAGTGAACGGTCTGGCGATGGCTACACCTTC. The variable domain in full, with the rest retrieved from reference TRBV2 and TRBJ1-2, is EPEVTQTPSHQVTQMGQEVILRCVPISNHLYFYWYRQILGQKVEFLVSFYNNEISEKSEIFDDQFSVERPDGSNFTLKIRSTKLEDSAMYFCASSERSGDGYTFGSGTRLTVV.

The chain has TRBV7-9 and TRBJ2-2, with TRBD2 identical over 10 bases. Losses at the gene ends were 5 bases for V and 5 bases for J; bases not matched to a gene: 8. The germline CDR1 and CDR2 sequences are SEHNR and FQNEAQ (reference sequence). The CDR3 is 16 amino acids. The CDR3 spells CASSPVAGGGTGELFF. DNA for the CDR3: TGTGCCAGCAGCCCCGTAGCGGGAGGTGGGACCGGGGAGCTGTTTTTT. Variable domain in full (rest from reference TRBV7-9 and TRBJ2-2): DTGVSQNPRHKITKRGQNVTFRCDPISEHNRLYWYRQTLGQGPEFLTYFQNEAQLEKSRLLSDRFSAERPKGSFSTLEIQRTEQGDSAMYLCASSPVAGGGTGELFFGEGSRLTVL.

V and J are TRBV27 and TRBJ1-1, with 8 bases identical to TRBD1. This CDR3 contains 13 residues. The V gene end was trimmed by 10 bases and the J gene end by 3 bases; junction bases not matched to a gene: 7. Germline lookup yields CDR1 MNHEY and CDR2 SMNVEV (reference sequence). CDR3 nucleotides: TGTGCCACCCGGACAGGGTTTGACACTGAAGCTTTCTTT. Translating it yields CATRTGFDTEAFF.

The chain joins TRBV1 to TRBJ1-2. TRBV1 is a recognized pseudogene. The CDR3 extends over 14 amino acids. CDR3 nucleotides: TGCACCAGCAGCCTAAGTCGGAACGAGAATGGCTACACCTTC. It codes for CTSSLSRNENGYTF.

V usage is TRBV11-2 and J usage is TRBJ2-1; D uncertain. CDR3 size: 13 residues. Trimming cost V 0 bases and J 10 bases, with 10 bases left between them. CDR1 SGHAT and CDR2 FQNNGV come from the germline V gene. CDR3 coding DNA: TGTGCCAGCAGCTTAGAGCTAGGATGGGAGCAGTTCTTC. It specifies CASSLELGWEQFF.

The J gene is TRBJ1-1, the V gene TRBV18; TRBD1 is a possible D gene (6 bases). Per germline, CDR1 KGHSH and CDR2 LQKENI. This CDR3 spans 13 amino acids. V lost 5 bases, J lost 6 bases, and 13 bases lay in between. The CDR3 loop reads CASSTGLGSEAFF. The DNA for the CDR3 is TGTGCCAGCTCAACAGGGTTGGGCTCTGAAGCTTTCTTT.

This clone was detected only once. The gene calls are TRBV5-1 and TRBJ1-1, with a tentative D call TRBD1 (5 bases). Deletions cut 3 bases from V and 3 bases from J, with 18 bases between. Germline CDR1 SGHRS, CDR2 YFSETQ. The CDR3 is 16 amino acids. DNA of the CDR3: TGCGCCAGCAGCTGGGGTGAGGGGCTGAGGGACACTGAAGCTTTCTTT. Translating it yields CASSWGEGLRDTEAFF. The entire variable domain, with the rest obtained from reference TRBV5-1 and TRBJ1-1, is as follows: KAGVTQTPRYLIKTRGQQVTLSCSPISGHRSVSWYQQTPGQGLQFLFEYFSETQRNKGNFPGRFSGRQFSNSRSEMNVSTLELGDSALYLCASSWGEGLRDTEAFFGQGTRLTVV.

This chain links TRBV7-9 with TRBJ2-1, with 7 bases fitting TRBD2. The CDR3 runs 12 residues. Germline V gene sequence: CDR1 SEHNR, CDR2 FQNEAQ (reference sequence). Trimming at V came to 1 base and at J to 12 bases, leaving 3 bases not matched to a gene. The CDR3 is CASSLEWEGQFF. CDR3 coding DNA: TGTGCCAGCAGCTTAGAGTGGGAGGGGCAGTTCTTC.

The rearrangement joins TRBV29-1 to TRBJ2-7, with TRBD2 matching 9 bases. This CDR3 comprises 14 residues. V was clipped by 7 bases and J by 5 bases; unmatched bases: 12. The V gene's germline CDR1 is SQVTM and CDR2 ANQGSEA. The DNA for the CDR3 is TGCAGCGCGGCTAAGAGCGGGGGGTCCCACGAGCAGTACTTC. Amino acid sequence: CSAAKSGGSHEQYF.

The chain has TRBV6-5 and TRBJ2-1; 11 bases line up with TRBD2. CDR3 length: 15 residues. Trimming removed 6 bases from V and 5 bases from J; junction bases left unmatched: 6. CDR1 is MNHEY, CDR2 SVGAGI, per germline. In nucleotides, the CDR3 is TGTGCCAGCAGGCCCGGGACTAGCGGCAACAATGAGCAGTTCTTC. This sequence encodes CASRPGTSGNNEQFF.

The CDR3 loop is CASSQGLAGAKDTQYF. As DNA, the CDR3 is TGTGCCAGCAGCCAGGGACTAGCGGGAGCTAAAGATACGCAGTATTTT. The rearrangement joins TRBV11-3 to TRBJ2-3; 14 bases are shared with TRBD2. The V segment lost 5 bases and the J segment 5 bases; nucleotides outside the gene matches: 6. CDR1 and CDR2 from the germline V gene are SGHNT and YENEEA. This CDR3 contains 16 residues.

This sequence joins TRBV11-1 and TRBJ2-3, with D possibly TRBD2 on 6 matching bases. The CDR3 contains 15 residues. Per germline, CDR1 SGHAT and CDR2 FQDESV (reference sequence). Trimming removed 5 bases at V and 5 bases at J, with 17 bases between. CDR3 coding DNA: TGTGCCAGCAGCCTAGGACTGGCGGGGCTAGATACGCAGTATTTT. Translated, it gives CASSLGLAGLDTQYF.

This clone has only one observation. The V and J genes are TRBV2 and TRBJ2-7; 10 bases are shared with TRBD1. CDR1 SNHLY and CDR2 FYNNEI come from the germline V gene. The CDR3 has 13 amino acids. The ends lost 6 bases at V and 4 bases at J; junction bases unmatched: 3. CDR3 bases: TGTGCCAGCAGCCGGGACAGGGGTTACGAGCAGTACTTC. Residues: CASSRDRGYEQYF.

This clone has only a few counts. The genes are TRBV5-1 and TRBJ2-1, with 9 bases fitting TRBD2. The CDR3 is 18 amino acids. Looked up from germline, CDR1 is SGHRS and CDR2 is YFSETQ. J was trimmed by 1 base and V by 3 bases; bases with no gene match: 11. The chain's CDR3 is CASSSGREGHSSYNEQFF. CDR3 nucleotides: TGCGCCAGCAGCTCGGGGCGGGAGGGCCATTCATCCTACAATGAGCAGTTCTTC.

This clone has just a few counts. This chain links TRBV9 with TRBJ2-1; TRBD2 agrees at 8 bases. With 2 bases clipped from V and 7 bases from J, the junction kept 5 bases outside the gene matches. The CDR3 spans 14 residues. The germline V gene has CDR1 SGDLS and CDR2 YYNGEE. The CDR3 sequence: CASSVQGLVNEQFF. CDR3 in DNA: TGTGCCAGCAGCGTCCAGGGACTAGTAAATGAGCAGTTCTTC.

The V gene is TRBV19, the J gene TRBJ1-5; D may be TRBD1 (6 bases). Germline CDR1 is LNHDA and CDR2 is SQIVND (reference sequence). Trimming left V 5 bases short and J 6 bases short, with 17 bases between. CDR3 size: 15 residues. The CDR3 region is CASSFHGGQGQPQHF. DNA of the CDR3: TGTGCCAGTAGTTTCCACGGGGGGCAGGGTCAGCCCCAGCATTTT.

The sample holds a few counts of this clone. The CDR3 coding sequence is TGTGCCAGCAGCCTCATCGGGGGGGCCAAAAACATTCAGTACTTC. It translates to CASSLIGGAKNIQYF. The chain uses TRBV7-2 and TRBJ2-4; 7 bases fit TRBD2. The CDR3 runs to 15 residues. Trimming cost V 5 bases and J 1 base; bases outside gene matches: 5. Germline V gene data show CDR1 as SGHTA and CDR2 as FQGNSA.

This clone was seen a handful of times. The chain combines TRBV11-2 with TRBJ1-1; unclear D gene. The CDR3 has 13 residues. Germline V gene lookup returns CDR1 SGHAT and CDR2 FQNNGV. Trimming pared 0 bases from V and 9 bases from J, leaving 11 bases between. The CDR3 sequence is CASSLDGRAQAFF. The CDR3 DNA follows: TGTGCCAGCAGCTTAGATGGGAGGGCGCAAGCTTTCTTT.

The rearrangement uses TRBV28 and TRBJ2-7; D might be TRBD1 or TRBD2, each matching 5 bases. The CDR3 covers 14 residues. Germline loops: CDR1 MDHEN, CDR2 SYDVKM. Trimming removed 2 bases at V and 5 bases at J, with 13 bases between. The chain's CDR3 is CASSLEGRIDEQYF. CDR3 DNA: TGTGCCAGCAGTTTAGAGGGACGGATCGACGAGCAGTACTTC.

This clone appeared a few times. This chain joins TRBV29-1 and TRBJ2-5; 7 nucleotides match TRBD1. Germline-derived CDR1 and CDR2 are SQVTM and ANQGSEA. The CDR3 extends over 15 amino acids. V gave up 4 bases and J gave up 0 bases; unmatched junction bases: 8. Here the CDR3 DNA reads TGCAGCGTTGGTGGGGACAGATGGTACCAAGAGACCCAGTACTTC. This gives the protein CSVGGDRWYQETQYF.